Reported below is one T cell receptor (beta chain). Its matching antigen is unknown. The CDR3 length is 15 residues. In germline, CDR1 is MDHEN, CDR2 SYDVKM. Deletions cut 2 bases from V and 8 bases from J, with 18 bases between. The PCR had 60 Vbeta and 13 Jbeta primers. The table came from immunoSEQ multiplex PCR; TCRdb's copy has only in-frame clones and leaves some out. The data show about 160,000 clones, about 82% seen once. The data belong to a study of cytomegalovirus exposure and HLA in healthy donors. Study as a whole: An earlier analysis identified 120 million or so unique TCR beta sequences in approximately 170 million T cells.

Participants comprised healthy donors of bone marrow. Regarding the study as a whole: In a later analysis, DRB1 alleles had the most associated TCRs; HLA-C alleles the fewest. A later analysis showed HLA-associated TCR beta chains outstripping equally common others in clonal expansion.

Material: PBMCs. The source is a woman aged 45-65 years in good health and CMV-seropositive. This chain joins TRBV28 and TRBJ1-2, with D possibly being TRBD1 (6 bases). CDR3 nucleotide sequence: TGTGCCAGCAGTTTAAAAGGGGGATTCCCCTACGGCTACACCTTC. It encodes CASSLKGGFPYGYTF.